Presented here are 29 T cell receptor beta chains from one specimen sequenced in a study of blood T cell repertoires in COVID-19. The repertoire was sequenced with immunoSEQ multiplex PCR; TCRdb's copy has only in-frame clones and lacks some. The sample carries some 49,000 clones, more than 85% recorded once. The sequencing input was peripheral blood. Source of these receptors: a man in his fifties with active COVID-19.

The count of this clone is one. The chain links TRBV3-1 (or the pseudogene TRBV3-2) to TRBJ2-7; 9 bases fit TRBD1. Germline V gives CDR1 LGHDT, CDR2 YNNKEL (reference sequence). CDR3 length equals 17 residues. Trimming cost V 2 bases and J 7 bases; bases outside gene matches: 15. The CDR3 DNA is TGTGCCAGCAGCCAAAGCCGGACAGGGGCTAGGTCGGGAGAGCAGTACTTC. It codes for CASSQSRTGARSGEQYF.

The chain carries TRBV7-2 and TRBJ1-1; the D is unclear. V lost 1 base and J lost 4, with 10 bases in between. The CDR3 runs 14 residues. Germline loops: CDR1 SGHTA, CDR2 FQGNSA. In DNA, the CDR3 is TGTGCCAGCAGCTTAGTGGGCGCGGGCACTGAAGCTTTCTTT. Translated: CASSLVGAGTEAFF.

The CDR3 nucleotides are TGTGCCAGCAGTCAAACTGAGACCCAGTACTTC. It encodes CASSQTETQYF. The J gene is TRBJ2-5, the V gene TRBV12-3 or TRBV12-4; D uncertain. Trimming shortened V by 5 bases and J by 5 bases, and 6 bases separated the two germline ends. The CDR3 has 11 residues.

This clone was detected once. This chain connects TRBV6-2 or TRBV6-3 to TRBJ2-2, with 10 positions matching TRBD2. V lost 5 bases to trimming and J lost 3 bases; unmatched junction nucleotides: 3. The CDR3 contains 15 residues. Germline V gene sequence: CDR1 MNHEY, CDR2 SVGEGT. This chain's CDR3 is CASSTSGAHTGELFF. CDR3 coding DNA: TGTGCCAGCAGTACTAGCGGGGCGCACACCGGGGAGCTGTTTTTT.

The chain employs TRBV11-2 and TRBJ2-3, with D perhaps TRBD2 (6 bases). Germline CDR1 is SGHAT and CDR2 is FQNNGV. The CDR3 spans 15 residues. V shed 3 bases and J shed 1 base, with 11 bases lying between them. CDR3 protein: CASSFGGWGTDTQYF. The CDR3 DNA follows: TGTGCCAGCAGCTTTGGGGGGTGGGGCACAGATACGCAGTATTTT.

V is TRBV7-8 and J is TRBJ2-5, with a possible D match to TRBD1 (6 bases). V lost 4 bases to trimming and J lost 7 bases, with 28 bases between them. CDR1 is SGHVS and CDR2 is FQNEAQ in the germline V gene. This CDR3 has 18 amino acids. In DNA form, the CDR3 reads TGTGCCAGCAGCTACGACCCCTTAGGCGCCCAGGGGAGCGCGACCCAGTACTTC. It specifies CASSYDPLGAQGSATQYF.

The gene calls are TRBV5-1 and TRBJ1-6; no clear D gene. V lost 2 bases and J lost 5, with 8 bases in between. Germline CDR1 SGHRS, CDR2 YFSETQ. This CDR3 contains 14 residues. The CDR3, as DNA: TGCGCCAGCAGCTTAGAGGGAAATAATTCACCCCTCCACTTT. Amino acids: CASSLEGNNSPLHF.

This chain uses TRBV9 with TRBJ2-2, with 9 nucleotides matching TRBD1. The ends lost 0 bases at V and 5 bases at J; junction bases unmatched: 2. This CDR3 is built from 15 residues. Germline CDR1 is SGDLS and CDR2 is YYNGEE. The CDR3 is CASSVGTGDTGELFF. For the CDR3, the DNA is TGTGCCAGCAGCGTAGGGACAGGGGATACCGGGGAGCTGTTTTTT.

The J gene is TRBJ2-3, the V gene TRBV28, with D possibly matching TRBD1 (6 bases). The CDR3 is 17 residues long. The V gene lost 4 bases and the J gene lost 2 bases, with 19 bases spanning the gap. Germline V gives CDR1 MDHEN, CDR2 SYDVKM. The CDR3 protein is CASSYRDTTYITDTQYF. CDR3 in DNA: TGTGCCAGCAGTTACCGGGACACGACCTATATCACAGATACGCAGTATTTT.

The V call is TRBV30, the J call TRBJ2-5; D is ambiguous. This CDR3 is built from 13 residues. Germline assignment: CDR1 GTSNPN and CDR2 SVGIG (reference sequence). The V end was cut by 0 bases, the J end by 2 bases, with 7 bases between. CDR3 sequence reads: CAWSVGGQETQYF. In DNA, the CDR3 is TGTGCCTGGAGTGTAGGCGGTCAAGAGACCCAGTACTTC.

The chain combines TRBV5-4 with TRBJ1-2; 7 bases match TRBD1. This CDR3 is 14 amino acids long. The J segment lost 2 bases and the V segment lost 4 bases, leaving 5 bases of the junction unmatched. Looked up from germline, CDR1 is SGHNT and CDR2 is YYREEE (reference sequence). CDR3 nucleotide sequence: TGTGCCAGCAGCACTACGGGACAGAACTATGGCTACACCTTC. Residues: CASSTTGQNYGYTF.

This clone was seen only a few times. This chain uses TRBV2 with TRBJ2-7; perhaps TRBD2 as D (6 bases). V shed 0 bases and J shed 4 bases, with 16 bases lying between them. This CDR3 has 16 amino acids. Looked up from germline, CDR1 is SNHLY and CDR2 is FYNNEI. The CDR3 loop reads CASSEAKLALPYEQYF. CDR3 sequence (DNA): TGTGCCAGCAGTGAAGCTAAACTAGCACTTCCATACGAGCAGTACTTC.

V usage is TRBV28 and J usage is TRBJ1-4; TRBD1 matches at 7 bases. The ends lost 5 bases at V and 7 bases at J; junction bases unmatched: 13. The V gene's germline CDR1 is MDHEN and CDR2 SYDVKM. This CDR3 has 16 residues. The CDR3 DNA reads TGTGCCAGCAGTACCAACACGGGACAGATCCTTGAAAAACTGTTTTTT. This gives the protein CASSTNTGQILEKLFF. The variable domain in full, with the rest retrieved from reference TRBV28 and TRBJ1-4, is DVKVTQSSRYLVKRTGEKVFLECVQDMDHENMFWYRQDPGLGLRLIYFSYDVKMKEKGDIPEGYSVSREKKERFSLILESASTNQTSMYLCASSTNTGQILEKLFFGSGTQLSVL.

Only one count was recorded for this clone. The chain recombines TRBV21-1 with TRBJ1-6. TRBV21-1 is a pseudogene segment. This CDR3 comprises 16 residues. CDR3 in amino acids: CASFPYSPFHNSPLHF. The CDR3 DNA is TGTGCCAGCTTTCCATATAGCCCATTTCATAATTCACCCCTCCACTTT.

This chain connects TRBV4-2 to TRBJ2-1; TRBD2 agrees at 8 bases. CDR1 is LGHNA, CDR2 YNFKEQ, per germline. The CDR3 sequence is 16 residues long. The V and J ends lost 4 bases and 10 bases, in that order; junction bases with no gene match: 15. The CDR3 spells CASSRQSGSSRREQFF. Here the CDR3 DNA reads TGTGCCAGCAGCCGCCAAAGCGGGAGCTCTCGGCGAGAGCAGTTCTTC.

The chain carries TRBV27 and TRBJ2-2, with 9 positions matching TRBD1. The ends lost 6 bases at V and 6 bases at J; junction bases unmatched: 5. CDR1 and CDR2 from the germline V gene are MNHEY and SMNVEV (reference sequence). The CDR3 length is 14 residues. As DNA, the CDR3 is TGTGCCAGCAGGCCGGGACAGGGTGCCGGGGAGCTGTTTTTT. It translates to CASRPGQGAGELFF.

The genes are TRBV6-5 and TRBJ1-6; TRBD1 aligns across 8 bases. CDR3 length equals 15 residues. Germline CDR1 is MNHEY and CDR2 is SVGAGI. J gave up 1 base and V 6 bases, and 2 bases lay outside the gene matches. In nucleotides, the CDR3 is TGTGCCAGCAGGGACAGGGAGTCCTATAATTCACCCCTCCACTTT. Translated: CASRDRESYNSPLHF.

The CDR3 DNA sequence: TGCGCCAGCAATCAGCGCGGGGGCTACCAAGAGACCCAGTACTTC. It translates to CASNQRGGYQETQYF. The genes are TRBV4-3 and TRBJ2-5; possibly TRBD2 for D (7 bases). The CDR3 length is 15 residues. The germline CDR1 and CDR2 sequences are LGHNA and YSLEER. Trimming cost V 7 bases and J 0 bases, with 15 bases left between them.

The rearrangement links TRBV27 to TRBJ1-5, with 9 nucleotides matching TRBD1. The germline V gene encodes CDR1 MNHEY and CDR2 SMNVEV (reference sequence). The CDR3 loop spans 18 amino acids. V shed 5 bases and J 1 base; nucleotides not matched to a gene: 12. The DNA of the CDR3 is TGTGCCAGCAGTCCAAGACAGGGGGGAGGTGTCAGCAATCAGCCCCAGCATTTT. This encodes CASSPRQGGGVSNQPQHF.

The chain combines TRBV3-1 (or the pseudogene TRBV3-2) with TRBJ2-3, with 13 bases fitting TRBD2. The J segment lost 4 bases and the V segment lost 5 bases, leaving 6 bases of the junction unmatched. Germline CDR1 and CDR2: LGHDT and YNNKEL (reference sequence). CDR3 length: 16 amino acids. CDR3 DNA: TGTGCCAGCAGCAACGGACTAGCGGGGGTCGCAGATACGCAGTATTTT. Translated: CASSNGLAGVADTQYF.

The chain couples TRBV7-9 to TRBJ2-5, with D possibly matching TRBD2 (6 bases). V dropped 3 bases and J dropped 0 bases, with 8 bases sitting between them. CDR1 is SEHNR and CDR2 is FQNEAQ in the germline V gene (reference sequence). This CDR3 comprises 14 residues. CDR3 region: CASSLRLDQETQYF. Written as DNA, the CDR3 is TGTGCCAGCAGCTTGCGACTAGACCAAGAGACCCAGTACTTC.

This chain uses TRBV5-4 with TRBJ2-3; the D gene is possibly TRBD1 (5 bases). Germline values: CDR1 SGHNT, CDR2 YYREEE (reference sequence). The CDR3 loop spans 16 amino acids. V was cut by 4 bases and J by 1 base, with 16 bases left in between. Written as DNA, the CDR3 is TGTGCCAGCAGCGCCTATACAGGTTCTGGCACAGATACGCAGTATTTT. Translation: CASSAYTGSGTDTQYF. Filled out from reference TRBV5-4 and TRBJ2-3, the complete variable domain reads ETGVTQSPTHLIKTRGQQVTLRCSSQSGHNTVSWYQQALGQGPQFIFQYYREEENGRGNFPPRFSGLQFPNYSSELNVNALELDDSALYLCASSAYTGSGTDTQYFGPGTRLTVL.

The chain has TRBV30 and TRBJ2-7; no firm D call. The germline V gene has CDR1 GTSNPN and CDR2 SVGIG (reference sequence). The CDR3 has 14 amino acids. V lost 3 bases and J 6 bases, leaving 18 bases between the germline ends. CDR3 DNA sequence: TGTGCCTGGAGAGACCGGCGGATAAACGGCGAGCAGTACTTC. Encoded protein: CAWRDRRINGEQYF.

The rearrangement uses TRBV7-9 and TRBJ2-1, with unresolved D. The CDR3 is 14 residues long. Trimming shortened V by 1 base and J by 5 bases, and 9 bases separated the two germline ends. Germline lookup yields CDR1 SEHNR and CDR2 FQNEAQ (reference sequence). The CDR3 reads CASSLDNNNNEQFF. CDR3 DNA sequence: TGTGCCAGCAGCTTAGATAACAACAACAATGAGCAGTTCTTC.

The chain carries TRBV11-3 and TRBJ2-3; TRBD2 might be the D (6 bases). V was trimmed by 1 base and J by 6 bases, leaving 20 bases between them. The germline V gene encodes CDR1 SGHNT and CDR2 YENEEA. This CDR3 is 17 amino acids long. The CDR3 loop is CASSLGGIAASGDTQYF. Written as DNA, the CDR3 is TGTGCCAGCAGCTTAGGCGGGATAGCGGCATCAGGGGATACGCAGTATTTT.

V usage is TRBV7-2 and J usage is TRBJ2-2, with D tentatively TRBD1 (6 bases). Trimming took 5 bases from V and 6 from J, leaving 10 bases between them. The CDR3 is 13 amino acids. CDR1 is SGHTA and CDR2 is FQGNSA in the germline V gene. CDR3 sequence (DNA): TGTGCCAGCAGCCGAGAGGGGGCCGGGGAGCTGTTTTTT. Translation: CASSREGAGELFF.

The chain employs TRBV7-8 and TRBJ2-7, with D unresolved. V was trimmed by 4 bases and J by 6 bases, leaving 25 bases between them. Germline CDR1 SGHVS, CDR2 FQNEAQ. The CDR3 runs to 17 residues. CDR3 residues: CASSYIPNSIAALEQYF. CDR3 sequence (DNA): TGTGCCAGCAGCTACATACCTAACAGTATCGCTGCTCTCGAGCAGTACTTC.

The gene calls are TRBV5-1 and TRBJ1-5, with a possible D match to TRBD1 (6 bases). Germline V lookup: CDR1 SGHRS, CDR2 YFSETQ. Trimming took 2 bases from V and 1 from J, leaving 10 bases between them. The CDR3 spans 15 residues. The CDR3, as DNA: TGCGCCAGCAGCTTTGGCGACAGGAGCAATCAGCCCCAGCATTTT. Protein product: CASSFGDRSNQPQHF.

As DNA, the CDR3 is TGTGCCAGCTCACACCTCCGGGAAGACTATGGCTACACCTTC. It translates to CASSHLREDYGYTF. The rearrangement links TRBV18 to TRBJ1-2, with D hard to call. This CDR3 spans 14 amino acids. The ends were cut back, 4 bases at V and 3 bases at J, with 12 bases in the middle. In germline, CDR1 is KGHSH, CDR2 LQKENI.